Here is one T cell receptor beta chain with its context. Its antigen is not identified. Other DNA sequences within the sample encode an identical CDR3. The record originates from a study of shared clonotypes between healthy human individuals. The ends were cut back, 6 bases at V and 0 bases at J, with 15 bases in the middle. CDR1 and CDR2 from the germline V gene are MNHEY and SMNVEV (reference sequence). CDR3 size: 15 residues. Some clones are missing from TCRdb's copy, which holds only in-frame ones; the method was immunoSEQ multiplex PCR. The table shows about 1.9 million clones, with around 95% occurring only once. Study results and caveats: The low donor count limited represented genetic and exposure-history diversity. Unshared clonotypes carried lower generation probabilities than those common to all four donors. Researchers found naive subsets generally carried larger estimated richness than memory subsets.

Positive CCR7 selection of CD45RO-negative cells yielded the naive CD8 cells, and terminally differentiated effector memory CD45RA+ cells were excluded. J is TRBJ2-7 and V is TRBV27; D unresolved. Sequencing was carried out using naive CD8+ T cells from PBMCs. This clonotype originated in a man in his late teens or twenties in good health. Some clones in this sample may be carry-over from other donors' samples. The CDR3 here is CASSPAGTVSYEQYF. CDR3 coding DNA: TGTGCCAGCAGCCCTGCCGGAACCGTCTCCTACGAGCAGTACTTC.